Listed here are 28 T cell receptor beta chains from one sample, sequenced in a study of cytomegalovirus exposure and HLA in healthy donors. Only in-frame clones appear in the TCRdb table, and some are missing; sequencing was by immunoSEQ multiplex PCR. The sample has about 58,000 clones; roughly 90% are singletons. The material sequenced was PBMCs. The receptors stem from a man aged 18 to 30 in good health and CMV-seronegative.

V gene TRBV7-2 combines with J gene TRBJ2-3, with D possibly being TRBD1 (5 bases). Germline V lookup: CDR1 SGHTA, CDR2 FQGNSA. The CDR3 is 14 amino acids. V was clipped by 1 base and J by 6 bases, with 11 bases between them. The CDR3 DNA sequence: TGTGCCAGCAGCTTAGGACAGCTCAGGGATACGCAGTATTTT. This codes for CASSLGQLRDTQYF. Together with reference TRBV7-2 and TRBJ2-3, the CDR3 gives the full variable domain: GAGVSQSPSNKVTEKGKDVELRCDPISGHTALYWYRQSLGQGLEFLIYFQGNSAPDKSGLPSDRFSAERTGGSVSTLTIQRTQQEDSAVYLCASSLGQLRDTQYFGPGTRLTVL.

This rearrangement joins TRBV7-2 to TRBJ2-4, with TRBD2 matching 11 bases. CDR1 is SGHTA, CDR2 FQGNSA, per germline. The V and J ends lost 10 bases and 2 bases, in that order; junction bases with no gene match: 4. This CDR3 has 14 residues. This CDR3 reads CANVAGGPKNIQYF. The CDR3 nucleotides read TGTGCCAACGTAGCGGGAGGGCCCAAAAACATTCAGTACTTC.

The rearrangement uses TRBV5-4 and TRBJ2-1; TRBD2 is a possible D gene (5 bases). This CDR3 has 13 amino acids. Germline CDR1 reads SGHNT; CDR2 reads YYREEE (reference sequence). The V end was cut by 3 bases, the J end by 6 bases, with 10 bases between. CDR3 sequence (DNA): TGTGCCAGCAGCTGGACTTTGTCCAATGAGCAGTTCTTC. Translating gives CASSWTLSNEQFF.

This rearrangement joins TRBV6-5 to TRBJ1-2, with D possibly matching TRBD1 (5 bases). Trimming stripped 0 bases from V and 4 bases from J, with 9 bases between. The CDR3 consists of 14 residues. The V gene's germline CDR1 is MNHEY and CDR2 SVGAGI. CDR3: CASSYSWGGYGYTF. CDR3 bases: TGTGCCAGCAGTTACTCGTGGGGGGGCTATGGCTACACCTTC.

The genes are TRBV15 and TRBJ2-6; D not certain. The V end was cut by 5 bases, the J end by 1 base, with 9 bases between. The CDR3 sequence is 15 residues long. Germline CDR1 and CDR2: LNHNV and YYDKDF (reference sequence). The DNA for the CDR3 is TGTGCCACCAGCGCTGTGAGTTCTGGGGCCAACGTCCTGACTTTC. This sequence encodes CATSAVSSGANVLTF.

The table lists this clone with a few counts. The V and J genes are TRBV10-3 and TRBJ2-7; 12 positions agree with TRBD2. The germline V gene has CDR1 ENHRY and CDR2 SYGVKD. Trimming removed 6 bases from V and 7 bases from J; junction bases left unmatched: 19. This CDR3 is built from 18 residues. The DNA of the CDR3 is TGTGCCATCAGGGGACTTGCTGGCCTAGCGGGAGGGCCTGGGGAGCAGTACTTC. This encodes CAIRGLAGLAGGPGEQYF.

The J gene is TRBJ2-7, the V gene TRBV10-3; 10 bases are a match to TRBD1. J was trimmed by 5 bases and V by 0 bases; bases with no gene match: 4. The CDR3 loop spans 15 amino acids. Germline-derived CDR1 and CDR2 are ENHRY and SYGVKD. The CDR3 loop reads CAISESDRGKNEQYF. Here the CDR3 DNA reads TGTGCCATCAGTGAGTCGGACAGGGGGAAGAACGAGCAGTACTTC.

This chain joins TRBV11-2 and TRBJ2-5; a possible D gene is TRBD2 (5 bases). Germline V CDR1 and CDR2: SGHAT, FQNNGV. The CDR3 consists of 13 residues. V lost 7 bases to trimming and J lost 5 bases, with 14 bases between them. For the CDR3, the DNA is TGTGCCAGCACCGTAGGACTTAGTGAGACCCAGTACTTC. Its protein product is CASTVGLSETQYF.

The rearrangement links TRBV28 to TRBJ1-1; D call uncertain. The germline V gene encodes CDR1 MDHEN and CDR2 SYDVKM. Trimming cost V 2 bases and J 4 bases, with 11 bases left between them. The CDR3 covers 14 residues. The CDR3 bases are TGTGCCAGCAGTTTACGAGTAGCGGTCACTGAAGCTTTCTTT. The encoded protein is CASSLRVAVTEAFF.

The rearrangement joins TRBV2 to TRBJ1-2; 11 nucleotides match TRBD1. The CDR3 has 15 amino acids. The V gene's germline CDR1 is SNHLY and CDR2 FYNNEI. Trimming at V came to 6 bases and at J to 4 bases, leaving 7 bases not matched to a gene. Here the CDR3 DNA reads TGTGCCAGCAGCGGACAGGGGGCCGGGGGCTATGGCTACACCTTC. Translated, it gives CASSGQGAGGYGYTF.

V gene TRBV6-1 combines with J gene TRBJ2-1; 8 positions agree with TRBD2. Germline lookup yields CDR1 MNHNS and CDR2 SASEGT. J was trimmed by 8 bases and V by 7 bases; bases with no gene match: 13. The CDR3 totals 15 residues. The CDR3 spells CASIRGGESGDEQFF. The CDR3, as DNA: TGTGCCAGCATTCGGGGGGGGGAATCGGGGGATGAGCAGTTCTTC.

V and J are TRBV19 and TRBJ2-7, with TRBD2 matching over 7 bases. V dropped 8 bases and J dropped 3; count of bases not matched to a gene: 7. Per germline, CDR1 LNHDA and CDR2 SQIVND (reference sequence). This CDR3 is 13 amino acids long. CDR3 loop: CASGRGSHYEQYF. As DNA, the CDR3 is TGTGCCAGTGGGCGCGGGAGCCACTACGAGCAGTACTTC.

The genes are TRBV5-1 and TRBJ2-7; TRBD1 matches 9 bases. V shed 4 bases and J 2 bases; nucleotides not matched to a gene: 4. CDR3 length equals 14 residues. Germline CDR1 reads SGHRS; CDR2 reads YFSETQ. Here the CDR3 reads CASSVDRGTYEQYF. CDR3 in DNA: TGCGCCAGCAGCGTGGACAGGGGAACCTACGAGCAGTACTTC.

The genes are TRBV13 and TRBJ1-1, with D unclear. Looked up from germline, CDR1 is PRHDT and CDR2 is FYEKMQ (reference sequence). The CDR3 spans 13 residues. Trimming cost V 2 bases and J 3 bases, with 7 bases left between them. The CDR3 DNA is TGTGCCAGCAGCTTACCACAGTACACTGAAGCTTTCTTT. Translating it yields CASSLPQYTEAFF.

The V and J genes are TRBV6-1 and TRBJ1-4; D unresolved. V was pared by 1 base and J by 7 bases, with 10 bases between. This CDR3 comprises 14 residues. Germline values: CDR1 MNHNS, CDR2 SASEGT. The CDR3 bases are TGTGCCAGCAGTGAAGTGGTAGCCTTTGAAAAACTGTTTTTT. Protein product: CASSEVVAFEKLFF.

The chain employs TRBV29-1 and TRBJ2-5; weak D call: TRBD2 (6 bases). The CDR3 spans 12 residues. V was shortened by 3 bases and J by 2 bases, with 7 bases between the two germline ends. Germline CDR1 reads SQVTM; CDR2 reads ANQGSEA. CDR3 sequence reads: CSVERGQETQYF. The CDR3 DNA sequence: TGCAGCGTTGAGCGGGGTCAAGAGACCCAGTACTTC.

The CDR3 nucleotides read TGTGCCAGCAGCCCGACGGGAGACAATCAGCCCCAGCATTTT. Protein sequence: CASSPTGDNQPQHF. The chain carries TRBV16 and TRBJ1-5; D is unclear. The germline gives CDR1 KGHSY, CDR2 FQNENV. The ends were cut back, 4 bases at V and 3 bases at J, with 10 bases in the middle. There are 14 residues in the CDR3.

CDR3 amino acids: CAISESPGYGYTF. The CDR3 DNA reads as TGTGCCATCAGTGAGTCCCCAGGCTATGGCTACACCTTC. The chain combines TRBV10-3 with TRBJ1-2; D is ambiguous. In germline, CDR1 is ENHRY, CDR2 SYGVKD. V dropped 0 bases and J dropped 4 bases, with 6 bases sitting between them. This CDR3 has 13 residues.

This chain links TRBV25-1 with TRBJ2-1, with D possibly being TRBD1 (5 bases). The germline CDR1 and CDR2 sequences are MGHDK and SYGVNS. This CDR3 is 14 amino acids long. V shed 1 base and J shed 6 bases, with 10 bases lying between them. CDR3 loop: CASSESGSGNEQFF. CDR3 coding DNA: TGTGCCAGCAGTGAATCAGGGTCGGGCAATGAGCAGTTCTTC. The variable domain in full, with the rest retrieved from reference TRBV25-1 and TRBJ2-1, is EADIYQTPRYLVIGTGKKITLECSQTMGHDKMYWYQQDPGMELHLIHYSYGVNSTEKGDLSSESTVSRIRTEHFPLTLESARPSHTSQYLCASSESGSGNEQFFGPGTRLTVL.

The rearrangement links TRBV7-3 to TRBJ2-3, with 9 positions matching TRBD1. The CDR3 loop spans 15 amino acids. J lost 0 bases, V lost 5 bases, and 3 bases had no gene match. CDR1 is SGHTA and CDR2 is FQGTGA in the germline V gene. The CDR3 loop reads CASSRDRASTDTQYF. The DNA for the CDR3 is TGTGCCAGCAGCCGGGACAGGGCGAGCACAGATACGCAGTATTTT.

The chain uses TRBV5-1 and TRBJ2-2; 9 positions agree with TRBD1. The germline V gene encodes CDR1 SGHRS and CDR2 YFSETQ. V dropped 0 bases and J dropped 6; count of bases not matched to a gene: 3. The CDR3 loop spans 15 amino acids. CDR3 residues: CASSLGTGAAGELFF. CDR3 nucleotides: TGCGCCAGCAGCTTGGGGACAGGGGCCGCCGGGGAGCTGTTTTTT.

The chain couples TRBV5-6 to TRBJ2-7; the match to TRBD2 covers 7 bases. This CDR3 spans 17 amino acids. V was clipped by 0 bases and J by 5 bases; unmatched bases: 14. Germline-derived CDR1 and CDR2 are SGHDT and YYEEEE. The CDR3 DNA sequence: TGTGCCAGCAGCTTGGCCCGTGGCGGGAGAGTGATAAACGAGCAGTACTTC. Its protein is CASSLARGGRVINEQYF.

This clone was seen a single time. The V call is TRBV4-1, the J call TRBJ2-3; 8 bases fit TRBD2. Germline CDR1 is MGHRA and CDR2 is YSYEKL. The CDR3 covers 16 residues. The trim removed 1 base at V and 3 bases at J, leaving 6 bases unmatched. In DNA form, the CDR3 reads TGCGCCAGCAGCCAAGTTCCTAGCGGGCGAACAGATACGCAGTATTTT. Encoded protein: CASSQVPSGRTDTQYF.

The V and J genes are TRBV7-9 and TRBJ2-7, with 8 positions matching TRBD2. CDR1 SEHNR and CDR2 FQNEAQ come from the germline V gene (reference sequence). V shed 5 bases and J 5 bases; nucleotides not matched to a gene: 8. The CDR3 is 14 residues long. CDR3 DNA: TGTGCCAGCAGCCCTTCGGGGGGGCCGAACGAGCAGTACTTC. It is translated as CASSPSGGPNEQYF.

The V gene is TRBV2, the J gene TRBJ1-1; D might be TRBD1 (5 bases). The germline V gene has CDR1 SNHLY and CDR2 FYNNEI. The ends were cut back, 0 bases at V and 8 bases at J, with 10 bases in the middle. The CDR3 covers 13 residues. The chain's CDR3 is CASSEARSGEAFF. DNA of the CDR3: TGTGCCAGCAGTGAAGCGCGGTCAGGGGAAGCTTTCTTT.

This chain uses TRBV19 with TRBJ2-7, with a possible D match to TRBD1 (5 bases). Germline-derived CDR1 and CDR2 are LNHDA and SQIVND (reference sequence). The CDR3 contains 13 residues. The germline V and J ends were trimmed by 6 bases and 3 bases, with 12 bases remaining between them. The chain's CDR3 is CASSTDGHYEQYF. Written as DNA, the CDR3 is TGTGCCAGTAGCACCGACGGACACTACGAGCAGTACTTC.

V usage is TRBV4-1 and J usage is TRBJ1-3, with TRBD1 matching over 7 bases. Germline loops: CDR1 MGHRA, CDR2 YSYEKL. The CDR3 spans 14 residues. After removal of 8 bases from V and 2 bases from J, the junction contained 6 bases not matched to a gene. In DNA, the CDR3 is TGCGCCAGCCGCACGACAGGGACTGGAAACACCATATATTTT. Translated: CASRTTGTGNTIYF.

The rearrangement uses TRBV2 and TRBJ2-7; TRBD2 might be the D (6 bases). From germline, CDR1 is SNHLY and CDR2 FYNNEI. CDR3 length: 12 amino acids. V was pared by 7 bases and J by 3 bases, with 10 bases between. CDR3 amino acids: CASKRVDYEQYF. CDR3 DNA: TGTGCCAGCAAGCGGGTGGACTACGAGCAGTACTTC.